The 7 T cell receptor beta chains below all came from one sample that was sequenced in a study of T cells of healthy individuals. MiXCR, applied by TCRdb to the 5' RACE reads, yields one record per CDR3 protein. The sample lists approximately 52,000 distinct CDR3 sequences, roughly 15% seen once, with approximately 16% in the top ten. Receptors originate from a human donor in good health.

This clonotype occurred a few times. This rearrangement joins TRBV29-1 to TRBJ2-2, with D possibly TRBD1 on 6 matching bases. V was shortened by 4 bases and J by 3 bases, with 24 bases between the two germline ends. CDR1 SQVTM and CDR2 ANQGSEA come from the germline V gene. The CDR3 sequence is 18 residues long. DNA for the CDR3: TGCAGCGTTGCCGGTGGGGCCAGGGGACGTGGACACACCGGGGAGCTGTTTTTT. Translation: CSVAGGARGRGHTGELFF.

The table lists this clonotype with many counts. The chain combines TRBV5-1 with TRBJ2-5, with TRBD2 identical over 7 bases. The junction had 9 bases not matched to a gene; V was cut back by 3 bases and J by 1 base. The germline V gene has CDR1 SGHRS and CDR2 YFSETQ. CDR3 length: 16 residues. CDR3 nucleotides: TGCGCCAGCAGCTGGGACCGGGAGGTGTCCCAAGAGACCCAGTACTTC. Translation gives CASSWDREVSQETQYF.

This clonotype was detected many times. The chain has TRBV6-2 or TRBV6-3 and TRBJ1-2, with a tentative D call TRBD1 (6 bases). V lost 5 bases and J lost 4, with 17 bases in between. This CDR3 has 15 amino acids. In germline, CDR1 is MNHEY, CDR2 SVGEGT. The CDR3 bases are TGTGCCAGCAGTAGACAGGTTTCTTCGTCCTATGGCTACACCTTC. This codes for CASSRQVSSSYGYTF.

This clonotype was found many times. The CDR3 region is CASSLAQSPGDNEQFF. CDR3 DNA: TGTGCCAGCAGCTTAGCGCAGAGTCCAGGCGACAATGAGCAGTTCTTC. The chain employs TRBV7-7 and TRBJ2-1; D gene ambiguous. The CDR3 is 16 residues long. Trimming left V 0 bases short and J 5 bases short, with 14 bases between. CDR1 is SSHAT, CDR2 FNYEAQ, per germline (reference sequence).

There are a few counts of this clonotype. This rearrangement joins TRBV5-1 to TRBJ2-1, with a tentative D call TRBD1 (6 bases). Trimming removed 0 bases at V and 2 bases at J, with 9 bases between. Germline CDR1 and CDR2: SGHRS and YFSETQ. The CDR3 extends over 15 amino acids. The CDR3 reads CASSLEGGAYNEQFF. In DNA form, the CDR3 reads TGCGCCAGCAGCTTGGAAGGGGGAGCCTACAATGAGCAGTTCTTC.

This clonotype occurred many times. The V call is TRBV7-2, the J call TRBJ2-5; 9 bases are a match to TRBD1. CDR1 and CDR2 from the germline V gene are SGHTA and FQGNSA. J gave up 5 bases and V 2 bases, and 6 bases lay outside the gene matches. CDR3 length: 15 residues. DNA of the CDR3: TGTGCCAGCAGCTTAACAGGGGGCGGTGGGGAGACCCAGTACTTC. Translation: CASSLTGGGGETQYF. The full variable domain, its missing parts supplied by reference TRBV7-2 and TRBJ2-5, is GAGVSQSPSNKVTEKGKDVELRCDPISGHTALYWYRQSLGQGLEFLIYFQGNSAPDKSGLPSDRFSAERTGGSVSTLTIQRTQQEDSAVYLCASSLTGGGGETQYFGPGTRLLVL.

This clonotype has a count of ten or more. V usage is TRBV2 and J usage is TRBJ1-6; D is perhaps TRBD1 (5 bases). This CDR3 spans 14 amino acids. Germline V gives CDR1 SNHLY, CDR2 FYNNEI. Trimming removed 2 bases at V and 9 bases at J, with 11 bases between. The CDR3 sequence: CASSERGLSSPLHF. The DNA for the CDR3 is TGTGCCAGCAGTGAAAGGGGACTAAGTTCACCCCTCCACTTT. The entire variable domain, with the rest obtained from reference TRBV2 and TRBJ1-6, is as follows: EPEVTQTPSHQVTQMGQEVILRCVPISNHLYFYWYRQILGQKVEFLVSFYNNEISEKSEIFDDQFSVERPDGSNFTLKIRSTKLEDSAMYFCASSERGLSSPLHFGNGTRLTVT.